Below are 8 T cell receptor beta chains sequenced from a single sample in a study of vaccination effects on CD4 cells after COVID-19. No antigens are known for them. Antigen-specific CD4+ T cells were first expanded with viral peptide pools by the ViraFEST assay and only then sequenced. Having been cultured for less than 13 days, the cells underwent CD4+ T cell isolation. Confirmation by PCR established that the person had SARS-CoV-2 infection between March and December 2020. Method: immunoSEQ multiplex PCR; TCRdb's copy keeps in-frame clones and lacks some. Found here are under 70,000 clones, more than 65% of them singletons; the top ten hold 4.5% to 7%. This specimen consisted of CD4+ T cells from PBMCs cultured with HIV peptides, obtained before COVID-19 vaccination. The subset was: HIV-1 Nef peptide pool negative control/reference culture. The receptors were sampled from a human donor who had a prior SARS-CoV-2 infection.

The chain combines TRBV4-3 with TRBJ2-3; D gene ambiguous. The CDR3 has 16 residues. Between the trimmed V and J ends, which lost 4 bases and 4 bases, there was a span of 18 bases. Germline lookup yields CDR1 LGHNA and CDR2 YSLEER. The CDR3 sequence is CASSRVRQNDADTQYF. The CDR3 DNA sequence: TGCGCCAGCAGCCGGGTAAGGCAGAATGATGCAGATACGCAGTATTTT.

The CDR3 is CASSYGGGATNEKLFF. CDR3 DNA: TGTGCCAGCAGTTATGGGGGCGGAGCAACTAATGAAAAACTGTTTTTT. The rearrangement uses TRBV6-6 and TRBJ1-4, with D perhaps matching TRBD1 (6 bases). The V gene lost 3 bases and the J gene lost 0 bases, with 11 bases spanning the gap. The CDR3 is 16 amino acids. Germline CDR1 and CDR2: MNHNY and SVGAGI (reference sequence).

DNA of the CDR3: TGTGCCAGTTCCGGTCCCCTGAGGACTGAAGCTTTCTTT. Translated: CASSGPLRTEAFF. The V gene is TRBV19, the J gene TRBJ1-1; unclear D gene. This CDR3 is 13 amino acids long. Germline V CDR1 and CDR2: LNHDA, SQIVND (reference sequence). The germline V and J ends were trimmed by 8 bases and 5 bases, with 15 bases remaining between them.

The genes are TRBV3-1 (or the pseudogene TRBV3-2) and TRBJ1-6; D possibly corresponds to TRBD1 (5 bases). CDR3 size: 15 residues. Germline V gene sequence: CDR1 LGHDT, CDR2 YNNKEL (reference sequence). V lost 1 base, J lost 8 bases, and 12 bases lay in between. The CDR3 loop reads CASSQVTAIDSPLHF. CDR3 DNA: TGTGCCAGCAGCCAAGTGACAGCCATTGATTCACCCCTCCACTTT.

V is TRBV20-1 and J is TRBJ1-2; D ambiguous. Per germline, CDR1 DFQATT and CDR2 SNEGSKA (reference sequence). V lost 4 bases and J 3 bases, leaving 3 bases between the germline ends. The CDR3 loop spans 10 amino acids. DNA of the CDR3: TGCAGTGCTAACTACTATGGCTACACCTTC. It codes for CSANYYGYTF.

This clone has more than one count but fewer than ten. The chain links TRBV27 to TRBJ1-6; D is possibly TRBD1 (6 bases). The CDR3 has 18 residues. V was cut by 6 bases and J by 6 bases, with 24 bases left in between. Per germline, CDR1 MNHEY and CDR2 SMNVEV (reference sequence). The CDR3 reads CASRPDRTGRWGNSPLHF. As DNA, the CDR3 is TGTGCCAGCAGACCCGACAGGACGGGCCGGTGGGGTAATTCACCCCTCCACTTT.

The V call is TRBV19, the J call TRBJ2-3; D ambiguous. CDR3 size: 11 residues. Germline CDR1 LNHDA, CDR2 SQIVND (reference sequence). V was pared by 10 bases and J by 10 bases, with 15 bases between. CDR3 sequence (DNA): TGTGCCACACGGGTATCTTATGCGCAGTATTTT. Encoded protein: CATRVSYAQYF.

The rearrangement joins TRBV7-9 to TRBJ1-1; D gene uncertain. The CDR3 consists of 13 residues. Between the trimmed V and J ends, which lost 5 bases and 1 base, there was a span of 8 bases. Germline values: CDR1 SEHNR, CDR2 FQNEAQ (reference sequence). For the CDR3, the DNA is TGTGCCAGCAGCCCCTTCCAGAACACTGAAGCTTTCTTT. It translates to CASSPFQNTEAFF.